The 21 T cell receptor beta chains reported below all come from one sample, sequenced in a study of T cell responses to AZD1222 COVID-19 vaccine. Method: immunoSEQ multiplex PCR; TCRdb's copy keeps in-frame clones and lacks some. The data hold about 130,000 clones, with around nine tenths observed a single time. Specimen: peripheral blood, collected on day 0 of AZD1222 vaccination. The origin of the receptors is an adult in good health.

The chain uses TRBV7-2 and TRBJ2-5; 9 bases are a match to TRBD2. The CDR3 has 17 residues. V was clipped by 1 base and J by 0 bases; unmatched bases: 6. CDR1 and CDR2 (germline): SGHTA, FQGNSA. In nucleotides, the CDR3 is TGTGCCAGCAGCTTAGTGGCCGCGGGGGGGGACCAAGAGACCCAGTACTTC. Translated, it gives CASSLVAAGGDQETQYF.

The rearrangement links TRBV19 to TRBJ2-1, with D hard to call. This CDR3 has 13 residues. V lost 4 bases and J 3 bases, leaving 7 bases between the germline ends. Germline-derived CDR1 and CDR2 are LNHDA and SQIVND (reference sequence). The CDR3 sequence is CASSRLVYNEQFF. CDR3 nucleotide sequence: TGTGCCAGTAGTAGGTTGGTCTACAATGAGCAGTTCTTC. Based on the CDR3 plus reference TRBV19 and TRBJ2-1, the full variable domain is DGGITQSPKYLFRKEGQNVTLSCEQNLNHDAMYWYRQDPGQGLRLIYYSQIVNDFQKGDIAEGYSVSREKKESFPLTVTSAQKNPTAFYLCASSRLVYNEQFFGPGTRLTVL.

The V call is TRBV7-9, the J call TRBJ2-1, with 10 bases that match TRBD1. There are 15 residues in the CDR3. CDR1 is SEHNR, CDR2 FQNEAQ, per germline (reference sequence). Trimming removed 5 bases from V and 2 bases from J; junction bases left unmatched: 3. Here the CDR3 reads CASSPTGGTYNEQFF. CDR3 nucleotides: TGTGCCAGCAGCCCGACAGGGGGCACCTACAATGAGCAGTTCTTC. The entire variable domain, with the rest obtained from reference TRBV7-9 and TRBJ2-1, is as follows: DTGVSQNPRHKITKRGQNVTFRCDPISEHNRLYWYRQTLGQGPEFLTYFQNEAQLEKSRLLSDRFSAERPKGSFSTLEIQRTEQGDSAMYLCASSPTGGTYNEQFFGPGTRLTVL.

This chain joins TRBV18 and TRBJ1-2, with a possible D match to TRBD1 (5 bases). V lost 3 bases to trimming and J lost 6 bases, with 14 bases between them. CDR3 length: 14 amino acids. CDR1 and CDR2 from the germline V gene are KGHSH and LQKENI. The CDR3 DNA is TGTGCCAGCTCACCTCAGGGCTACGGAGATGGCTACACCTTC. It codes for CASSPQGYGDGYTF.

The V and J genes are TRBV14 and TRBJ1-1, with a weak D call TRBD1 (5 bases). CDR1 is SGHDN, CDR2 FVKESK, per germline. The V and J ends lost 0 bases and 3 bases respectively, with 14 bases between them. There are 16 residues in the CDR3. The CDR3 spells CASSQDAWQGHTEAFF. CDR3 nucleotide sequence: TGTGCCAGCAGCCAAGACGCTTGGCAGGGTCACACTGAAGCTTTCTTT.

CDR3 sequence: CASSPGQGNQETQYF. Here the CDR3 DNA reads TGTGCCAGCAGCCCGGGACAGGGTAACCAAGAGACCCAGTACTTC. The chain is built from TRBV11-2 and TRBJ2-5; 9 nucleotides match TRBD1. There are 15 residues in the CDR3. The germline gives CDR1 SGHAT, CDR2 FQNNGV. Unmatched junction bases numbered 4, after V lost 5 bases and J lost 0 bases.

The chain is built from TRBV6-2 or TRBV6-3 and TRBJ1-6, with D perhaps TRBD1 (6 bases). The CDR3 loop spans 15 amino acids. The V and J ends lost 3 bases and 8 bases respectively, with 14 bases between them. In germline, CDR1 is MNHEY, CDR2 SVGEGT. CDR3 amino acids: CASSYFSRTDSPLHF. Written as DNA, the CDR3 is TGTGCCAGCAGTTATTTCTCCAGGACAGATTCACCCCTCCACTTT.

Only one count was recorded for this clone. V usage is TRBV6-5 and J usage is TRBJ1-3; D not resolved. V lost 6 bases and J 0 bases, leaving 12 bases between the germline ends. The CDR3 loop spans 15 amino acids. Germline V gives CDR1 MNHEY, CDR2 SVGAGI. Written as DNA, the CDR3 is TGTGCCAGCAGAGAGATTGATCACTCTGGAAACACCATATATTTT. Residues: CASREIDHSGNTIYF.

The chain is built from TRBV4-1 and TRBJ2-3, with TRBD2 as a possible D gene (6 bases). Germline V CDR1 and CDR2: MGHRA, YSYEKL. Trimming removed 2 bases from V and 4 bases from J, with 16 bases in between. This CDR3 spans 16 amino acids. As DNA, the CDR3 is TGCGCCAGCAGCCAATTCATTGGCGGGGAGGCAGATACGCAGTATTTT. This gives the protein CASSQFIGGEADTQYF.

The chain recombines TRBV28 with TRBJ2-4, with D perhaps matching TRBD2 (5 bases). The germline CDR1 and CDR2 sequences are MDHEN and SYDVKM. Trimming took 2 bases from V and 14 from J, leaving 13 bases between them. The length of the CDR3 is 12 residues. CDR3 in amino acids: CASSLTGGPEYF. The CDR3 DNA sequence: TGTGCCAGCAGTTTAACGGGCGGGCCCGAGTACTTC. The full variable domain, completed using reference TRBV28 and TRBJ2-4, is DVKVTQSSRYLVKRTGEKVFLECVQDMDHENMFWYRQDPGLGLRLIYFSYDVKMKEKGDIPEGYSVSREKKERFSLILESASTNQTSMYLCASSLTGGPEYFGAGTRLSVL.

The DNA of the CDR3 is TGCGCCAGCAGCCAAGAGCTAGCGGGGGCCAACTACGAGCAGTACTTC. This gives the protein CASSQELAGANYEQYF. V and J are TRBV4-3 and TRBJ2-7, with TRBD2 identical over 10 bases. The V segment lost 0 bases and the J segment 3 bases; nucleotides outside the gene matches: 5. CDR1 LGHNA and CDR2 YSLEER come from the germline V gene. This CDR3 is 16 amino acids long.

The chain joins TRBV14 to TRBJ2-1; 8 bases align to TRBD2. The CDR3 sequence is 13 residues long. Germline trimming cut 1 base from V and 10 bases from J; bases unmatched to any gene: 3. The germline V gene has CDR1 SGHDN and CDR2 FVKESK. The CDR3 loop is CASSQAPGGEQFF. Written as DNA, the CDR3 is TGTGCCAGCAGCCAAGCCCCGGGAGGGGAGCAGTTCTTC.

CDR3 sequence (DNA): TGCGCCAGCAGCGGGGACCAAGAGACCCAGTACTTC. Translation gives CASSGDQETQYF. The chain carries TRBV5-1 and TRBJ2-5, with D unresolved. Germline assignment: CDR1 SGHRS and CDR2 YFSETQ. V was clipped by 4 bases and J by 0 bases, with 4 bases between them. The CDR3 is made up of 12 amino acids.

The chain links TRBV7-3 to TRBJ2-5; D is unresolved. V lost 0 bases and J lost 4, with 6 bases in between. The CDR3 length is 13 residues. The germline gives CDR1 SGHTA, CDR2 FQGTGA. The CDR3: CASSLTFTETQYF. The CDR3 DNA reads as TGTGCCAGCAGCTTAACGTTTACAGAGACCCAGTACTTC.

CDR3 in DNA: TGTGCCACCAGCAGAGGGGGGTCGGACGGGCCCCTCGAAAAACTGTTTTTT. It encodes CATSRGGSDGPLEKLFF. This chain uses TRBV15 with TRBJ1-4; the D gene is possibly TRBD1 (5 bases). V was trimmed by 1 base and J by 8 bases, leaving 20 bases between them. This CDR3 comprises 17 residues. Germline V gene lookup returns CDR1 LNHNV and CDR2 YYDKDF (reference sequence).

The chain uses TRBV11-2 and TRBJ2-5, with 7 positions matching TRBD1. CDR1 is SGHAT, CDR2 FQNNGV, per germline. The CDR3 runs 13 residues. Trimming at V came to 3 bases and at J to 7 bases, leaving 5 bases not matched to a gene. The CDR3 is CASSFRQGGTQYF. Here the CDR3 DNA reads TGTGCCAGCAGCTTCCGACAGGGTGGGACCCAGTACTTC.

This clone was recorded once. V gene TRBV19 combines with J gene TRBJ2-7; a possible D gene is TRBD1 (7 bases). Between the trimmed V and J ends, which lost 3 bases and 3 bases, there was a span of 15 bases. The germline CDR1 and CDR2 sequences are LNHDA and SQIVND (reference sequence). The CDR3 extends over 15 amino acids. The CDR3 nucleotides are TGTGCCAGTAGTATGCGGGACAGCTATCTCTACGAGCAGTACTTC. Translated: CASSMRDSYLYEQYF.

The chain employs TRBV27 and TRBJ2-1; D ambiguous. The germline V gene has CDR1 MNHEY and CDR2 SMNVEV (reference sequence). The CDR3 has 12 residues. Trimming pared 5 bases from V and 5 bases from J, leaving 7 bases between. DNA for the CDR3: TGTGCCAGCAGTACTTACAACAATGAGCAGTTCTTC. Translating it yields CASSTYNNEQFF.

The chain is built from TRBV7-9 and TRBJ2-1, with TRBD1 matching 8 bases. CDR3 size: 16 residues. V dropped 4 bases and J dropped 7; count of bases not matched to a gene: 12. Per germline, CDR1 SEHNR and CDR2 FQNEAQ (reference sequence). The CDR3: CASSSDRGIPFNEQFF. The CDR3 DNA follows: TGTGCCAGCAGCTCAGACAGGGGTATTCCCTTTAATGAGCAGTTCTTC.

There are a few counts of this clone. The rearrangement uses TRBV28 and TRBJ1-1; 7 bases align to TRBD1. The J segment lost 4 bases and the V segment lost 5 bases, leaving 13 bases of the junction unmatched. Germline values: CDR1 MDHEN, CDR2 SYDVKM. The CDR3 spans 16 residues. The CDR3 is CASSNYNRGGITEAFF. The CDR3 DNA reads as TGTGCCAGCAGTAACTACAACAGGGGCGGAATCACTGAAGCTTTCTTT.

The table lists this clone with a count of one. The rearrangement links TRBV30 to TRBJ2-5, with D possibly matching TRBD1 (6 bases). In germline, CDR1 is GTSNPN, CDR2 SVGIG (reference sequence). V was clipped by 4 bases and J by 2 bases, with 8 bases between them. The CDR3 has 12 amino acids. CDR3 nucleotides: TGTGCCTGGACTGACAGGCAAGAGACCCAGTACTTC. Translating gives CAWTDRQETQYF.